This TCR beta chain was documented in a study of blood T cell repertoires in COVID-19. Study-wide context: Nucleic acid was either cDNA or gDNA, and it came from T cells, B-cell-depleted T cells, or PBMCs.

Original processing methods: Reference gene primer amplification gave nucleated cell count estimates. Libraries were prepared by immunoSEQ multiplex PCR; TCRdb keeps only in-frame clonotypes and omits some of them. V, J and clone size derive from that table, while D and trimming were established from the DNA sequence. The sample gives roughly 200,000 clones, about 85% of which show up once; 6.2% is in the top ten. The ends were cut back, 2 bases at V and 6 bases at J, with 16 bases in the middle. The CDR3 runs to 15 residues. CDR1 SEHNR and CDR2 FQNEAQ come from the germline V gene (reference sequence).

J is TRBJ1-2 and V is TRBV7-9; D is unresolved. This TCR came from a man aged 35 to 55 who had recovered from COVID-19. Sequences were obtained from PBMCs or T cells enriched from blood (not recorded which). CDR3 sequence (DNA): TGTGCCAGCAGCTTACCCCTACGGGGAGAAGATGGCTACACCTTC. It is translated as CASSLPLRGEDGYTF.